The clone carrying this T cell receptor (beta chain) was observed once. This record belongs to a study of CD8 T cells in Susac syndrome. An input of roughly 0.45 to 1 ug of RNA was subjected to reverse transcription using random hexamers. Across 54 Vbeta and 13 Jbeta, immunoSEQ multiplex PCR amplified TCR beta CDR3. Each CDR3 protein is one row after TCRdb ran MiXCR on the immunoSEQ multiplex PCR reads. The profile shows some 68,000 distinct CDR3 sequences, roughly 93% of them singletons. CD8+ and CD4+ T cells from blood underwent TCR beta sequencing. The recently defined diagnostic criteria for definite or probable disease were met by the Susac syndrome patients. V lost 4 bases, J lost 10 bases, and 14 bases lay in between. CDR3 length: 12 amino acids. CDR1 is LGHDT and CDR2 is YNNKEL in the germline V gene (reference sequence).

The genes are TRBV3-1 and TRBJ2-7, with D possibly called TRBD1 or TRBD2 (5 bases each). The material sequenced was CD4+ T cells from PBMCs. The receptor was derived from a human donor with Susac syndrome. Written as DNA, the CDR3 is TGTGCCAGCAGCCGTCCCGGGACGGGACAGTACTTC. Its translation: CASSRPGTGQYF.